A selection of T cell receptor beta chains follows, all from one sample in a study of blood T cell repertoires in COVID-19. Clones were sequenced by immunoSEQ multiplex PCR, and TCRdb holds only the in-frame ones, with some missing. The data contain about 180,000 clones, approximately 78% of them seen just once; the ten biggest clones take up approximately 12%. The specimen was peripheral blood. The receptors here all came from a woman aged 80 or over with COVID-19, enrolled during active disease. The CDR3 runs from the conserved cysteine through the conserved F or W. The D gene is left open where the match is weak. A row's size may be missing; if present it is once, few, many or a size class.

cdr3_aa,cdr3_nt,j_call,d_call,clone_size,v_call
CASGGRQGSLGYTF,TGTGCCAGTGGGGGAAGACAGGGCTCTCTCGGCTACACCTTC,TRBJ1-2,TRBD1,NA,TRBV19
CASSPAPFRGANEQFF,TGCGCCAGCAGCCCGGCCCCATTTCGGGGGGCAAATGAGCAGTTCTTC,TRBJ2-1,NA,NA,TRBV5-1
CASSLRGSYEQYF,TGTGCCAGCAGCTTGCGGGGCAGTTACGAGCAGTACTTC,TRBJ2-7,NA,NA,TRBV7-6
CASSIFLGGVITDTQYF,TGTGCCAGTAGTATATTTTTAGGGGGGGTAATCACAGATACGCAGTATTTT,TRBJ2-3,NA,NA,TRBV19
CASRSEIKGEEAFF,TGTGCCAGCAGATCGGAAATCAAAGGGGAAGAAGCTTTCTTT,TRBJ1-1,NA,NA,TRBV7-8
CASSASTLSSYNEQFF,TGCGCCAGCAGCGCCTCTACCCTGAGCTCCTACAATGAGCAGTTCTTC,TRBJ2-1,NA,NA,TRBV5-1
CASRELAGYEQFF,TGTGCCAGCAGGGAACTAGCGGGATATGAGCAGTTCTTC,TRBJ2-1,TRBD2,once,TRBV7-8
CASSQDKGAVEQYF,TGTGCCAGCAGCCAAGATAAGGGGGCGGTCGAGCAGTACTTC,TRBJ2-7,TRBD1,NA,TRBV3-1/TRBV3-2
CASSWGLAGEGEQYF,TGTGCCAGCAGCTGGGGACTAGCGGGAGAAGGCGAGCAGTACTTC,TRBJ2-7,TRBD2,once,TRBV7-9
CASSIGRGAEAFF,TGTGCCAGTAGTATAGGCAGGGGAGCTGAAGCTTTCTTT,TRBJ1-1,NA,NA,TRBV19
CASSQGGWNGYTF,TGTGCCAGCAGCCAAGGAGGCTGGAATGGCTACACCTTC,TRBJ1-2,NA,once,TRBV3-1/TRBV3-2
CASSINRGLEKLFF,TGTGCCAGTAGTATTAACAGGGGGCTTGAAAAACTGTTTTTT,TRBJ1-4,TRBD1,NA,TRBV19
CASSQFILGLAGGPSYNEQFF,TGTGCCAGCAGCCAATTTATTTTAGGACTAGCGGGAGGGCCCTCCTACAATGAGCAGTTCTTC,TRBJ2-1,TRBD2,NA,TRBV4-2
CASSHEDRGSGYTF,TGTGCCAGCAGCCATGAAGACAGGGGTAGTGGCTACACCTTC,TRBJ1-2,TRBD1,few,TRBV3-1/TRBV3-2
CASSQVGTRNTGELFF,TGTGCCAGCAGCCAAGTCGGTACTAGAAACACCGGGGAGCTGTTTTTT,TRBJ2-2,NA,NA,TRBV4-2
CASSETLLTSGRRYEQYF,TGTGCCAGCAGTGAAACCCTTCTTACTAGCGGGAGAAGGTACGAGCAGTACTTC,TRBJ2-7,TRBD2,few,TRBV2
CASQGLAVSYEQYF,TGTGCCTCACAGGGACTAGCGGTCTCCTACGAGCAGTACTTC,TRBJ2-7,TRBD2,few,TRBV10-3
CATSDFGQYNEQFF,TGTGCCACCAGTGATTTTGGGCAGTACAATGAGCAGTTCTTC,TRBJ2-1,NA,NA,TRBV24-1
CASSLDRGKTQYF,TGTGCCAGCAGCTTAGATCGAGGGAAGACCCAGTACTTC,TRBJ2-5,NA,NA,TRBV11-2
CASSLVGTLRMNEQFF,TGCGCCAGCAGCTTGGTCGGGACACTAAGGATGAATGAGCAGTTCTTC,TRBJ2-1,NA,NA,TRBV5-1
CASSYRQGALRELFF,TGTGCCAGCAGTTATCGCCAGGGGGCTCTCCGGGAGCTGTTTTTT,TRBJ2-2,TRBD1,NA,TRBV6-2/TRBV6-3
CASSILSGDSTYGYTF,TGTGCCAGTAGTATTTTATCCGGGGACAGCACGTATGGCTACACCTTC,TRBJ1-2,TRBD1,NA,TRBV19
CASSWTLLYGYTF,TGTGCCAGTAGTTGGACTCTCCTCTATGGCTACACCTTC,TRBJ1-2,NA,NA,TRBV19
CASSMGTGNSPLHF,TGTGCCAGTAGTATGGGGACAGGGAATTCACCCCTCCACTTT,TRBJ1-6,TRBD1,NA,TRBV19
CASYGTGFYEQYF,TGTGCCAGTTACGGGACAGGTTTTTACGAGCAGTACTTC,TRBJ2-7,TRBD1,NA,TRBV6-6